This is a list of T cell receptor beta chains from one sample in a study of OX40 agonist ivuxolimab in advanced cancers. Profiled with immunoSEQ multiplex PCR; TCRdb holds only in-frame clones, not every one. This repertoire shows 37,000 or so clones, about 90% found once; its top ten account for 15% to 20%. Sample: CD4+ or CD8+ T cells sorted from blood, taken in a trial of the OX40 agonist ivuxolimab. Receptors were obtained from an adult with an advanced solid tumor such as melanoma, head and neck, liver or kidney cancer. Each CDR3 is given with its conserved first and last residue. Fields, in order: clone size, V gene, CDR3 length, D gene, J gene, CDR3 DNA, CDR3 protein. D genes are given only for firm matches. Expanded clones get a size class; other rows say once, few or many, or leave the size out.

clone_size: -
v_call: TRBV5-5
cdr3_length: 15
d_call: TRBD1
j_call: TRBJ1-1
cdr3_nt: TGTGCCAGCAGCTTGGGACAGGGGTTGAACACTGAAGCTTTCTTT
cdr3_aa: CASSLGQGLNTEAFF

clone_size: -
v_call: TRBV4-1
cdr3_length: 13
d_call: -
j_call: TRBJ1-2
cdr3_nt: TGCGCCAGCAGCCACCAGGACCACTATGGCTACACCTTC
cdr3_aa: CASSHQDHYGYTF

clone_size: -
v_call: TRBV10-3
cdr3_length: 14
d_call: TRBD1
j_call: TRBJ1-1
cdr3_nt: TGTGCCATCAGTGAACTTACAGGGGACACTGAAGCTTTCTTT
cdr3_aa: CAISELTGDTEAFF

clone_size: -
v_call: TRBV27
cdr3_length: 15
d_call: TRBD1
j_call: TRBJ1-1
cdr3_nt: TGTGCCAGCAGTCGACGAGTGGGACAGGACCTTGAAGCTTTCTTT
cdr3_aa: CASSRRVGQDLEAFF

clone_size: few
v_call: TRBV20-1
cdr3_length: 11
d_call: -
j_call: TRBJ1-1
cdr3_nt: TGCAGTGCCAGGCAGGCGCTTGAAGCTTTCTTT
cdr3_aa: CSARQALEAFF

clone_size: -
v_call: TRBV11-1
cdr3_length: 13
d_call: -
j_call: TRBJ1-1
cdr3_nt: TGTGCCAGCAGCTTATGGCAGAACACTGAAGCTTTCTTT
cdr3_aa: CASSLWQNTEAFF

clone_size: once
v_call: TRBV11-3
cdr3_length: 13
d_call: -
j_call: TRBJ1-6
cdr3_nt: TGTGCCAGCAGCTTTGGTTCGGGATCACCCCTCCACTTT
cdr3_aa: CASSFGSGSPLHF

clone_size: -
v_call: TRBV11-2
cdr3_length: 15
d_call: -
j_call: TRBJ2-7
cdr3_nt: TGTGCCAGCAGCCCAAATATCGGGGGTCCCTACGAGCAGTACTTC
cdr3_aa: CASSPNIGGPYEQYF

clone_size: -
v_call: TRBV7-3
cdr3_length: 17
d_call: TRBD2
j_call: TRBJ2-2
cdr3_nt: TGTGCCAGCAGCCCTCTTTCGGGGGAGGGCCGGCCCGGGGAGCTGTTTTTT
cdr3_aa: CASSPLSGEGRPGELFF

clone_size: -
v_call: TRBV6-5
cdr3_length: 15
d_call: -
j_call: TRBJ2-7
cdr3_nt: TGTGCCAGCAGTTACTCGGGCAGGGCGTCCTACGAGCAGTACTTC
cdr3_aa: CASSYSGRASYEQYF

clone_size: medium-sized
v_call: TRBV7-7
cdr3_length: 14
d_call: TRBD1
j_call: TRBJ2-7
cdr3_nt: TGTGCTAGCAGCGTCGACAGGGATAACTACGAGCAGTACTTC
cdr3_aa: CASSVDRDNYEQYF

clone_size: -
v_call: TRBV7-9
cdr3_length: 15
d_call: -
j_call: TRBJ2-7
cdr3_nt: TGTGCCAGCAGCCCGGGGGACTTCCTAGCCTACGAGCAGTACTTC
cdr3_aa: CASSPGDFLAYEQYF

clone_size: -
v_call: TRBV19
cdr3_length: 14
d_call: -
j_call: TRBJ2-5
cdr3_nt: TGTGCCAGTAGTGGGACCGGAAGCCAAGAGACCCAGTACTTC
cdr3_aa: CASSGTGSQETQYF

clone_size: -
v_call: TRBV7-9
cdr3_length: 17
d_call: -
j_call: TRBJ1-3
cdr3_nt: TGTGCCAGCAGCTTAGATCCGGGAAGGAGTCCTGGAAACACCATATATTTT
cdr3_aa: CASSLDPGRSPGNTIYF

clone_size: -
v_call: TRBV7-6
cdr3_length: 14
d_call: TRBD1
j_call: TRBJ2-7
cdr3_nt: TGTGCCAGCAGCCCGTCCGGACAGGATTACGAGCAGTACTTC
cdr3_aa: CASSPSGQDYEQYF

clone_size: once
v_call: TRBV11-2
cdr3_length: 14
d_call: TRBD1
j_call: TRBJ2-7
cdr3_nt: TGTGCCAGCAGCGCTCCGGGACAGATCTACGAGCAGTACTTC
cdr3_aa: CASSAPGQIYEQYF

clone_size: few
v_call: TRBV7-9
cdr3_length: 16
d_call: TRBD2
j_call: TRBJ2-7
cdr3_nt: TGTGCCAGCACCTACTCGGCGGGGGGAAATGTGGGCGAGCAGTACTTC
cdr3_aa: CASTYSAGGNVGEQYF

clone_size: -
v_call: TRBV7-2
cdr3_length: 12
d_call: TRBD1
j_call: TRBJ2-7
cdr3_nt: TGTGCCAGCAGCTTGACAGGGGGCGAGCAGTACTTC
cdr3_aa: CASSLTGGEQYF

clone_size: -
v_call: TRBV19
cdr3_length: 14
d_call: -
j_call: TRBJ1-2
cdr3_nt: TGTGCCAGTAGCTTTCGGGGGATGGGCTATGGCTACACCTTC
cdr3_aa: CASSFRGMGYGYTF

clone_size: -
v_call: TRBV5-6
cdr3_length: 14
d_call: -
j_call: TRBJ2-7
cdr3_nt: TGTGCCAGCAGCTTCACCAGGGACGCCTACGAGCAGTACTTC
cdr3_aa: CASSFTRDAYEQYF

clone_size: -
v_call: TRBV6-1
cdr3_length: 14
d_call: -
j_call: TRBJ1-2
cdr3_nt: TGTGCCAGCAGTGAATCATCAGCTTACTATGGCTACACCTTC
cdr3_aa: CASSESSAYYGYTF

clone_size: -
v_call: TRBV7-3
cdr3_length: 16
d_call: TRBD1
j_call: TRBJ1-3
cdr3_nt: TGTGCCAGCAGCTTAAGTCAGGGGGCGCCTGGAAACACCATATATTTT
cdr3_aa: CASSLSQGAPGNTIYF

clone_size: -
v_call: TRBV4-1
cdr3_length: 15
d_call: -
j_call: TRBJ2-7
cdr3_nt: TGCGCCAGCAGCCATCCCCCGGGGCAAGGGGACGAGCAGTACTTC
cdr3_aa: CASSHPPGQGDEQYF

clone_size: -
v_call: TRBV27
cdr3_length: 13
d_call: -
j_call: TRBJ1-2
cdr3_nt: TGTGCCAGCAGTGGCGGGACGCACTATGGCTACACCTTC
cdr3_aa: CASSGGTHYGYTF

clone_size: -
v_call: TRBV9
cdr3_length: 14
d_call: -
j_call: TRBJ2-7
cdr3_nt: TGTGCCAGCAGCGTAGCGGGGGACCCCAGTATACAGTACTTC
cdr3_aa: CASSVAGDPSIQYF

clone_size: once
v_call: TRBV19
cdr3_length: 14
d_call: TRBD2
j_call: TRBJ2-3
cdr3_nt: TGTGCCAGTAGGACTAGCGGGGGCACAGATACGCAGTATTTT
cdr3_aa: CASRTSGGTDTQYF

clone_size: -
v_call: TRBV19
cdr3_length: 15
d_call: -
j_call: TRBJ1-5
cdr3_nt: TGTGCCAGTAGCCTGGACGCATATAGCAATCAGCCCCAGCATTTT
cdr3_aa: CASSLDAYSNQPQHF

clone_size: -
v_call: TRBV5-1
cdr3_length: 15
d_call: -
j_call: TRBJ2-1
cdr3_nt: TGCGCCAGCAGCTTGGGTGAGGGTGGGTACAATGAGCAGTTCTTC
cdr3_aa: CASSLGEGGYNEQFF

clone_size: -
v_call: TRBV11-3
cdr3_length: 18
d_call: TRBD2
j_call: TRBJ2-1
cdr3_nt: TGTGCCAGCAGCCCCGGGACTAGCGGGGGATCCCCCTACAATGAGCAGTTCTTC
cdr3_aa: CASSPGTSGGSPYNEQFF

clone_size: -
v_call: TRBV4-3
cdr3_length: 17
d_call: -
j_call: TRBJ2-1
cdr3_nt: TGCGCCAGCAGCCAATACCTCATAGAACAGGGCTCGGGTGAGCAGTTCTTC
cdr3_aa: CASSQYLIEQGSGEQFF

clone_size: once
v_call: TRBV4-2
cdr3_length: 15
d_call: -
j_call: TRBJ2-2
cdr3_nt: TGTGCCAGCAGCCAAGAGCCAGGATCGACCGGGGAGCTGTTTTTT
cdr3_aa: CASSQEPGSTGELFF

clone_size: -
v_call: TRBV19
cdr3_length: 13
d_call: TRBD1
j_call: TRBJ2-1
cdr3_nt: TGTGCCAGTAGCGGACAGGGTTACAATGAGCAGTTCTTC
cdr3_aa: CASSGQGYNEQFF

clone_size: few
v_call: TRBV4-2
cdr3_length: 16
d_call: TRBD2
j_call: TRBJ2-5
cdr3_nt: TGTGCCAGCAGCCAAGATGGGACTAGCGGGGGGGAGACCCAGTACTTC
cdr3_aa: CASSQDGTSGGETQYF

clone_size: -
v_call: TRBV28
cdr3_length: 14
d_call: -
j_call: TRBJ1-3
cdr3_nt: TGTGCCAGCAGTTTTATTAGCTCTGGAAACACCATATATTTT
cdr3_aa: CASSFISSGNTIYF

clone_size: -
v_call: TRBV2
cdr3_length: 14
d_call: TRBD1
j_call: TRBJ1-1
cdr3_nt: TGTGCCAGCAGTGTACCCGGGACAGCCGGCGAAGCTTTCTTT
cdr3_aa: CASSVPGTAGEAFF

clone_size: -
v_call: TRBV6-5
cdr3_length: 13
d_call: -
j_call: TRBJ1-1
cdr3_nt: TGTGCCAGCAGTTACCGAGGTTCCACTGAAGCTTTCTTT
cdr3_aa: CASSYRGSTEAFF

clone_size: -
v_call: TRBV7-2
cdr3_length: 14
d_call: -
j_call: TRBJ1-5
cdr3_nt: TGTGCCAGCAGCTCCCGGGACTGGGGACAGCCCCAGCATTTT
cdr3_aa: CASSSRDWGQPQHF

clone_size: once
v_call: TRBV27
cdr3_length: 14
d_call: -
j_call: TRBJ2-7
cdr3_nt: TGTGCCAGCAGTTTATTCGGTGGCTCCTACGAGCAGTACTTC
cdr3_aa: CASSLFGGSYEQYF

clone_size: -
v_call: TRBV2
cdr3_length: 16
d_call: -
j_call: TRBJ1-2
cdr3_nt: TGTGCCAGCAGTGAGGACTACCTGGTTTCCCTCTATGGCTACACCTTC
cdr3_aa: CASSEDYLVSLYGYTF

clone_size: -
v_call: TRBV23-1
cdr3_length: 14
d_call: -
j_call: TRBJ1-1
cdr3_nt: TGCGCCAGCAGTCAATCGGGGGTGAACACTGAAGCTTTCTTT
cdr3_aa: CASSQSGVNTEAFF

clone_size: once
v_call: TRBV6-5
cdr3_length: 14
d_call: -
j_call: TRBJ1-2
cdr3_nt: TGTGCCAGCAGTTACTCCGAGGAGGGGTATGGCTACACCTTC
cdr3_aa: CASSYSEEGYGYTF

clone_size: -
v_call: TRBV7-9
cdr3_length: 16
d_call: -
j_call: TRBJ1-1
cdr3_nt: TGTGCCAGCAGCCCTATGAGCTGGAACATGAACACTGAAGCTTTCTTT
cdr3_aa: CASSPMSWNMNTEAFF

clone_size: -
v_call: TRBV29-1
cdr3_length: 13
d_call: -
j_call: TRBJ1-2
cdr3_nt: TGCAGCGTAGCAGGGCCGTCTAACTATGGCTACACCTTC
cdr3_aa: CSVAGPSNYGYTF

clone_size: few
v_call: TRBV30
cdr3_length: 11
d_call: -
j_call: TRBJ2-7
cdr3_nt: TGTGCCTGGAGTGTATCGAGGGAGCAGTACTTC
cdr3_aa: CAWSVSREQYF

clone_size: -
v_call: TRBV9
cdr3_length: 15
d_call: -
j_call: TRBJ1-1
cdr3_nt: TGTGCCAGCAGCGTAGGTGGGGGGGCTAACACTGAAGCTTTCTTT
cdr3_aa: CASSVGGGANTEAFF

clone_size: once
v_call: TRBV29-1
cdr3_length: 13
d_call: TRBD1
j_call: TRBJ2-7
cdr3_nt: TGCAGCGGAATGGACAGGGGGGGCTACGAGCAGTACTTC
cdr3_aa: CSGMDRGGYEQYF

clone_size: -
v_call: TRBV27
cdr3_length: 16
d_call: -
j_call: TRBJ1-2
cdr3_nt: TGTGCCAGCAGTCCGCGGGGGTTAGAATTTAACTATGGCTACACCTTC
cdr3_aa: CASSPRGLEFNYGYTF

clone_size: -
v_call: TRBV11-2
cdr3_length: 13
d_call: -
j_call: TRBJ2-1
cdr3_nt: TGTGCCAGCAGCTTAGACTTCATGAATGAGCAGTTCTTC
cdr3_aa: CASSLDFMNEQFF

clone_size: -
v_call: TRBV4-1
cdr3_length: 16
d_call: TRBD2
j_call: TRBJ2-2
cdr3_nt: TGCGCCAGCAGCCAGCAAGGGACTACCAACACCGGGGAGCTGTTTTTT
cdr3_aa: CASSQQGTTNTGELFF

clone_size: -
v_call: TRBV4-2
cdr3_length: 16
d_call: -
j_call: TRBJ1-4
cdr3_nt: TGTGCCAGCAGCCAAGAGGCTCATGGGGCTGGGGAAAAACTGTTTTTT
cdr3_aa: CASSQEAHGAGEKLFF

clone_size: medium-sized
v_call: TRBV6-5
cdr3_length: 15
d_call: -
j_call: TRBJ2-6
cdr3_nt: TGTGCCAGCAGTTATAAGGTCTCTGGGGCCAACGTCCTGACTTTC
cdr3_aa: CASSYKVSGANVLTF

clone_size: -
v_call: TRBV7-9
cdr3_length: 15
d_call: -
j_call: TRBJ2-7
cdr3_nt: TGTGCCAGCAGCTTAGACAGCCCTCGCTCCTACGAGCAGTACTTC
cdr3_aa: CASSLDSPRSYEQYF